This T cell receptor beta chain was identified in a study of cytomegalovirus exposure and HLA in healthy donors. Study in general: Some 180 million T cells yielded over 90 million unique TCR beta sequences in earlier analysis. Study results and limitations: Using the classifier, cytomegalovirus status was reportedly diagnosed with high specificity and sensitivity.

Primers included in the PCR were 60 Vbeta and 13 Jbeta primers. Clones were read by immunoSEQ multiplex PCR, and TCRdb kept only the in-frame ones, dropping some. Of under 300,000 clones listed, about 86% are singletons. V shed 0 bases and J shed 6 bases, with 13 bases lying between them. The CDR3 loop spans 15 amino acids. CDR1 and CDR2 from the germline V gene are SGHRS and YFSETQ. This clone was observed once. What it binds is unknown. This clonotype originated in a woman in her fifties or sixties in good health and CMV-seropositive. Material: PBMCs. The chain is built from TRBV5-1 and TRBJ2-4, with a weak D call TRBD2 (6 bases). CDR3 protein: CASSLVQGGGNIQYF. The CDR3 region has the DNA TGCGCCAGCAGCTTGGTGCAGGGAGGCGGAAACATTCAGTACTTC.